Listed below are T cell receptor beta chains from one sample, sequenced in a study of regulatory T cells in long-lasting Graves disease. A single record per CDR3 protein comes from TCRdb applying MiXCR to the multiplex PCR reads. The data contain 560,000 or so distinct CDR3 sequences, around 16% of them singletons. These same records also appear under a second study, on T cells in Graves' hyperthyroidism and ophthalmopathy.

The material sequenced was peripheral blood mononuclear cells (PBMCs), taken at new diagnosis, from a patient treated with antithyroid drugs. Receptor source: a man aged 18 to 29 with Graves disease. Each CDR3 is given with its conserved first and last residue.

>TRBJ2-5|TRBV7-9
CASTELAGGGEETQYF
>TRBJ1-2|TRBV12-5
CASGPAGPNYGYTF
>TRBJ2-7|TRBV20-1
CSATSDWSYEQYF
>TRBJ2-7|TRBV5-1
CASSLQVRGEQYF
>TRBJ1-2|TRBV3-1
CASSRTFGGYTF
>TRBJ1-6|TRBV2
CASTEGHRGPSYNSPLHF
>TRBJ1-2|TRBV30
CAWRVVGGNYGYTF
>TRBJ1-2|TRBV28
CASSFAETGYYGYTF
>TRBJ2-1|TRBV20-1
CSARDPRADEQFF
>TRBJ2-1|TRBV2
CASRATSDMDYNEQFF
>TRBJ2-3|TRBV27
CASSSPPEGDTQYF
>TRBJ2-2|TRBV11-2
CASSQPLGTGELFF
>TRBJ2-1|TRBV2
CASSGQGSSYNEQFF
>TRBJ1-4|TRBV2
CASSDPQDRWGNEKLFF
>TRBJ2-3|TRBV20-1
CSARGPGQFTDTQYF
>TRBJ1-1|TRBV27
CASSLQGALTEAFF
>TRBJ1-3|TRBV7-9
CASSAFNSGNTIYF
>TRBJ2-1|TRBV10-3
CAISDQDVGYNEQFF
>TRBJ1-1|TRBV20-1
CSARDARMNTEAFF
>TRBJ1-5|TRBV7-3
CASSHGGQVKYSNQPQHF
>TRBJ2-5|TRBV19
CASSWLAGVETQYF
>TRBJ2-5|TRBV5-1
CASSRTNRDRGLYQETQYF
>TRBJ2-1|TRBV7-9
CASSLGSSGRAIEQFF
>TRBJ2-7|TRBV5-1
CASSFRDIYEQYF
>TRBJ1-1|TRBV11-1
CASSPGGRTEAFF
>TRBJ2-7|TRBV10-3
CAITGQGLDYEQYF
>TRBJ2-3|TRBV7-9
CASSHLRGQGADTQYF
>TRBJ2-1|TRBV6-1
CASSGQFSSYNEQFF
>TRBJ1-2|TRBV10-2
CASAPGHSGYTF
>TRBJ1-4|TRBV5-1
CASSLVVRTSTNEKLFF
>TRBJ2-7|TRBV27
CASTRTGDSYEQYF
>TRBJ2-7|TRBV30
CASFTSGNYEQYF
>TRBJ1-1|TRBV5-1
CASSLGRGKTEAFF
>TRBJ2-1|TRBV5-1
CASSLSDSYNEQFF
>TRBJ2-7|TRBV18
CASSPDGYEQYF
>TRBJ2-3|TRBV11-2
CASSPGTLDTQYF
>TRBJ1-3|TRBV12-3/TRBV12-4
CASSGTESSGNTIYF
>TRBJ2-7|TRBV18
CASSRPSGYEQYF
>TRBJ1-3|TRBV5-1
CASSDDSSGNTIYF
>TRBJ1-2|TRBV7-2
CASSSPPGTGTDYTF
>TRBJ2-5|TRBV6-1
CASSHRPTGLQETQYF
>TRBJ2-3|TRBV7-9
CASSTSGGRGRDTQYF
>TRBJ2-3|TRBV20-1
CSARDGTSGRAADTQYF
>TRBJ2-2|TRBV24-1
CATSDLSGAWDTGELFF
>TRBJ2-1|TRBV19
CASSRVETGDDEQFF
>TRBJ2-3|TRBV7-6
CASSKTRASTDTQYF
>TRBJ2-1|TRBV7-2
CASRPGGGFLEQFF
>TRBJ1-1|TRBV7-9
CASSLFSRVPEAFF
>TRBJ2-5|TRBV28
CASSFTPAETQYF
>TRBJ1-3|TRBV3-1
CASSRGQRPGNTIYF
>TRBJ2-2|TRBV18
CASSPKTGPNTGELFF
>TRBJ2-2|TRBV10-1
CASRHGDTGELFF
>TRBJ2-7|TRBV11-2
CASSLGGALVSYEQYF
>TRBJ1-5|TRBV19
CASSTLGRGSNQPQHF
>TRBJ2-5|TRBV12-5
CASGSSGGWGEETQYF
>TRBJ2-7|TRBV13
CASSLSGAGRYEQYF
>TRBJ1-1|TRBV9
CASSVVPGGNTEAFF
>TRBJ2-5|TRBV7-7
CASSLNQEQETQYF